These 26 T cell receptor beta chains were all obtained from the same sample, sequenced in a study of T cell responses to AZD1222 COVID-19 vaccine. Profiling relied on immunoSEQ multiplex PCR, and the TCRdb table lists in-frame clones only, not all of them. The sample has 140,000 to 150,000 clones; about 92% are singletons. This sample comprised peripheral blood, obtained on day 0 of AZD1222 vaccination. The receptors stem from an adult in good health.

The chain joins TRBV2 to TRBJ1-1; 7 positions agree with TRBD1. From germline, CDR1 is SNHLY and CDR2 FYNNEI. V shed 2 bases, J shed 1 base, and the junction held 7 bases outside the gene matches. The CDR3 has 16 amino acids. Here the CDR3 reads CASSEPPGQPNTEAFF. The DNA for the CDR3 is TGTGCCAGCAGTGAACCCCCGGGACAGCCGAACACTGAAGCTTTCTTT.

The rearrangement uses TRBV9 and TRBJ1-2; D call uncertain. V was shortened by 0 bases and J by 6 bases, with 9 bases between the two germline ends. CDR3 size: 13 residues. Germline V gene data show CDR1 as SGDLS and CDR2 as YYNGEE. The CDR3 spells CASSVGVRDGYTF. Here the CDR3 DNA reads TGTGCCAGCAGCGTAGGGGTCCGGGATGGCTACACCTTC.

Only a few counts were recorded for this clone. The chain is built from TRBV3-1 (or the pseudogene TRBV3-2) and TRBJ1-3, with TRBD1 as a possible D gene (5 bases). The germline gives CDR1 LGHDT, CDR2 YNNKEL (reference sequence). The CDR3 totals 16 residues. V lost 1 base, J lost 2 bases, and 12 bases lay in between. The CDR3 bases are TGTGCCAGCAGCCAAGTAACAGGTGCCCCTGGAAACACCATATATTTT. Translating it yields CASSQVTGAPGNTIYF.

The chain recombines TRBV6-6 with TRBJ1-5; weak D call: TRBD1 (5 bases). Per germline, CDR1 MNHNY and CDR2 SVGAGI (reference sequence). The ends were cut back, 0 bases at V and 0 bases at J, with 6 bases in the middle. CDR3 size: 15 residues. The CDR3, as DNA: TGTGCCAGCAGTTACTCGGACATTAGCAATCAGCCCCAGCATTTT. Amino acid sequence: CASSYSDISNQPQHF.

The chain couples TRBV23-1 to TRBJ2-5, with D hard to call. TRBV23-1 is identified as an open reading frame with a role that is uncertain. This CDR3 contains 14 residues. V lost 1 base to trimming and J lost 2 bases, with 8 bases between them. The CDR3 loop is CASSQWNDQETQYF. The CDR3 coding sequence is TGCGCCAGCAGTCAATGGAACGATCAAGAGACCCAGTACTTC.

The V gene is TRBV12-3 or TRBV12-4, the J gene TRBJ1-1; D call uncertain. CDR3 length: 13 residues. V shed 4 bases and J shed 0 bases, with 6 bases lying between them. In DNA, the CDR3 is TGTGCCAGCAGTTCCATGGTGAACACTGAAGCTTTCTTT. It is translated as CASSSMVNTEAFF.

The chain uses TRBV15 and TRBJ2-1, with D unresolved. Germline V gene sequence: CDR1 LNHNV, CDR2 YYDKDF (reference sequence). The CDR3 spans 16 residues. Trimming shortened V by 1 base and J by 9 bases, and 19 bases separated the two germline ends. This CDR3 reads CATSRGDMGRTPEQFF. CDR3 nucleotides: TGTGCCACCAGCAGAGGGGATATGGGTAGAACCCCTGAGCAGTTCTTC.

The rearrangement links TRBV5-5 to TRBJ1-6; D may be TRBD1 (5 bases). The length of the CDR3 is 15 residues. V was trimmed by 0 bases and J by 7 bases, leaving 11 bases between them. Germline V gene sequence: CDR1 SGHKS, CDR2 YYEKEE (reference sequence). This CDR3 is CASSLGGGMNSPLHF. The CDR3 DNA is TGTGCCAGCAGCTTGGGCGGGGGGATGAATTCACCCCTCCACTTT.

V usage is TRBV6-5 and J usage is TRBJ1-2; maybe TRBD1 (6 bases). Germline lookup yields CDR1 MNHEY and CDR2 SVGAGI. The CDR3 is 14 residues long. V dropped 10 bases and J dropped 1 base, with 16 bases sitting between them. The CDR3: CATLDRLNNYGYTF. The CDR3 bases are TGTGCCACCCTCGACAGGCTAAATAACTATGGCTACACCTTC.

The chain couples TRBV27 to TRBJ1-1, with D unresolved. The ends were cut back, 7 bases at V and 0 bases at J, with 12 bases in the middle. CDR3 size: 14 residues. CDR1 and CDR2 from the germline V gene are MNHEY and SMNVEV (reference sequence). CDR3 coding DNA: TGTGCCAGCAACAAGGGTGGAATGAACACTGAAGCTTTCTTT. Translation: CASNKGGMNTEAFF.

The chain couples TRBV6-5 to TRBJ2-7; D possibly corresponds to TRBD2 (5 bases). Germline-derived CDR1 and CDR2 are MNHEY and SVGAGI. This CDR3 has 12 residues. V was trimmed by 8 bases and J by 2 bases, leaving 10 bases between them. The CDR3 DNA is TGTGCCAGCGGGAGAGTAACCTACGAGCAGTACTTC. It codes for CASGRVTYEQYF.

This clone was observed a single time. The V and J genes are TRBV5-8 and TRBJ2-5, with D uncertain. The germline V gene has CDR1 SGHTS and CDR2 YDEGEE. This CDR3 spans 14 amino acids. Trimming left V 7 bases short and J 1 base short, with 14 bases between. As DNA, the CDR3 is TGTGCCAGCGACTCAGGACGGATCCAAGAGACCCAGTACTTC. It specifies CASDSGRIQETQYF.

The genes are TRBV5-1 and TRBJ1-5, with 7 positions matching TRBD1. Looked up from germline, CDR1 is SGHRS and CDR2 is YFSETQ. V gave up 2 bases and J gave up 1 base; unmatched junction bases: 9. The CDR3 contains 17 residues. CDR3 sequence reads: CASSLGTGDASNQPQHF. In DNA form, the CDR3 reads TGCGCCAGCAGCTTAGGAACAGGGGATGCGAGCAATCAGCCCCAGCATTTT.

V usage is TRBV6-5 and J usage is TRBJ2-7; possible D gene TRBD2, 5 bases. CDR1 and CDR2 (germline): MNHEY, SVGAGI. V was clipped by 6 bases and J by 1 base, with 10 bases between them. The CDR3 extends over 13 amino acids. CDR3 region: CASSQAVSYEQYF. The CDR3 DNA sequence: TGTGCCAGCAGCCAAGCGGTGTCCTACGAGCAGTACTTC.

V usage is TRBV7-8 and J usage is TRBJ2-1; 7 nucleotides align to TRBD1. J gave up 5 bases and V 5 bases, and 3 bases lay outside the gene matches. The CDR3 extends over 13 amino acids. Germline-derived CDR1 and CDR2 are SGHVS and FQNEAQ. The CDR3 bases are TGTGCCAGCAGCACGGGACAGAACAATGAGCAGTTCTTC. Its translation: CASSTGQNNEQFF.

The chain has TRBV21-1 and TRBJ1-6; TRBD1, as called in the table, went unchecked against the DNA. TRBV21-1 is a documented pseudogene. This CDR3 is built from 16 residues. DNA for the CDR3: TGTGCCAGCAGCTATAGCCCGACAGGGCTCGATTCACCCCTCCACTTT. Its translation: CASSYSPTGLDSPLHF.

The chain joins TRBV4-1 to TRBJ2-5; 7 bases are shared with TRBD1. The CDR3 has 16 amino acids. Germline CDR1 is MGHRA and CDR2 is YSYEKL. The junction had 7 bases not matched to a gene; V was cut back by 1 base and J by 2 bases. CDR3 nucleotides: TGCGCCAGCAGCCAAGTAGGGGTGGGACAGCAAGAGACCCAGTACTTC. Protein sequence: CASSQVGVGQQETQYF.

J is TRBJ1-2 and V is TRBV6-5, with D hard to call. This CDR3 has 16 amino acids. The germline V gene encodes CDR1 MNHEY and CDR2 SVGAGI. Trimming stripped 2 bases from V and 8 bases from J, with 21 bases between. The CDR3 reads CASSYDLTAGGDGYTF. CDR3 DNA: TGTGCCAGCAGTTACGACTTGACCGCGGGAGGCGACGGCTACACCTTC.

V usage is TRBV6-5 and J usage is TRBJ1-4; TRBD1 matches at 7 bases. Germline loops: CDR1 MNHEY, CDR2 SVGAGI. With 0 bases clipped from V and 12 bases from J, the junction kept 10 bases outside the gene matches. The CDR3 runs 15 residues. CDR3 nucleotides: TGTGCCAGCAGTTACTCAGGCAGGGGGTCGGCGGAACTGTTTTTT. Amino acids: CASSYSGRGSAELFF.

V gene TRBV7-8 combines with J gene TRBJ2-1; D is perhaps TRBD1 (6 bases). The CDR3 is 14 amino acids. Germline V gives CDR1 SGHVS, CDR2 FQNEAQ. The V gene lost 5 bases and the J gene lost 10 bases, with 18 bases spanning the gap. The CDR3 DNA reads TGTGCCAGCAGCCCCCACCAGGGGTCCCCCGAGCAGTTCTTC. Its protein is CASSPHQGSPEQFF. Drawing the rest from reference TRBV7-8 and TRBJ2-1, the complete variable domain is GAGVSQSPRYKVAKRGQDVALRCDPISGHVSLFWYQQALGQGPEFLTYFQNEAQLDKSGLPSDRFFAERPEGSVSTLKIQRTQQEDSAVYLCASSPHQGSPEQFFGPGTRLTVL.

The chain employs TRBV19 and TRBJ2-7; TRBD2 matches at 14 bases. This CDR3 has 15 amino acids. V was clipped by 5 bases and J by 4 bases; unmatched bases: 4. Germline V gene sequence: CDR1 LNHDA, CDR2 SQIVND (reference sequence). CDR3 in amino acids: CASSARTSGRYEQYF. The DNA of the CDR3 is TGTGCCAGTAGTGCCCGGACTAGCGGGAGGTACGAGCAGTACTTC.

This clone was detected once. This chain joins TRBV5-4 and TRBJ2-7; D perhaps matches TRBD2 (6 bases). V was cut by 2 bases and J by 7 bases, with 16 bases left in between. The CDR3 extends over 14 amino acids. Looked up from germline, CDR1 is SGHNT and CDR2 is YYREEE (reference sequence). CDR3 protein: CASSFSRGPREQYF. CDR3 nucleotide sequence: TGTGCCAGCAGCTTCTCGCGGGGACCCCGAGAGCAGTACTTC.

This clone was recorded only once. The V and J genes are TRBV4-1 and TRBJ1-5; no reliable D call. Trimming left V 0 bases short and J 9 bases short, with 9 bases between. The CDR3 is 13 amino acids. Germline V gene lookup returns CDR1 MGHRA and CDR2 YSYEKL. The CDR3 region has the DNA TGCGCCAGCAGCCAAGATAGCGGACGGCCCCAGCATTTT. Translating it yields CASSQDSGRPQHF.

In nucleotides, the CDR3 is TGTGCCAGCAGCCCTATGGGCACAGATACGCAGTATTTT. It is translated as CASSPMGTDTQYF. The chain has TRBV7-9 and TRBJ2-3; D gene ambiguous. Trimming took off 5 bases at V and 1 base at J, with 7 bases between the two ends. Germline lookup yields CDR1 SEHNR and CDR2 FQNEAQ (reference sequence). The CDR3 extends over 13 amino acids.

V gene TRBV18 combines with J gene TRBJ1-1; a possible D gene is TRBD1 (6 bases). This CDR3 has 16 amino acids. Germline V gene data show CDR1 as KGHSH and CDR2 as LQKENI. The germline V and J ends were trimmed by 6 bases and 0 bases, with 17 bases remaining between them. The CDR3 region has the DNA TGTGCCAGCTCGTTAACAGTGGACAGAATGAACACTGAAGCTTTCTTT. Protein sequence: CASSLTVDRMNTEAFF.

The chain links TRBV12-5 to TRBJ1-5, with D perhaps matching TRBD1 (6 bases). Trimming pared 6 bases from V and 3 bases from J, leaving 12 bases between. This CDR3 has 14 amino acids. Germline V gene data show CDR1 as LGHNT and CDR2 as FRNRAP. In DNA, the CDR3 is TGTGCTAGTGGATCACAGGGATACAATCAGCCCCAGCATTTT. As protein: CASGSQGYNQPQHF.